This TCR beta chain stems from a study of blood T cell repertoires in COVID-19 (dated by TCRdb to the early 2020s). Study-level background: Samples from collaborators originated in the United States, Italy and Spain and spanned both the acute and convalescent phases of COVID-19. The prospective study material was composed of cDNA or gDNA derived from T cells, B-cell-depleted T cells, or PBMCs. The dataset comprised deeply sampled blood TCRbeta repertoires from subjects exposed to, actively infected with, or recovered from COVID-19. The repertoires were released in a freely available public database intended as a resource for research on the immune response to SARS-CoV-2. Samples were obtained from the ongoing ImmuneRACE study (first 160 participants) and from approximately 1,200 subjects provided by 6 global collaborators. Nearly every sample came with metadata listing a de-identified subject ID, COVID-19 status, age in years and sex. Where available, HLA class I and class II types were taken from metadata supplied by the sample provider and were not determined by assay-based typing. On the study overall, not on this receptor specifically: The quantity of clinical and demographic metadata differed by source and by participant and was supplied without curation.

Trimming removed 0 bases from V and 9 bases from J; the gene matches leave 11 bases unexplained. CDR1 and CDR2 are read off the germline V gene (reference sequence) as SGHNT and YYREEE. Reading from cysteine to phenylalanine, the CDR3 counts 16 amino acids. The read is trimmed to its CDR3 DNA, 48 bases read in frame from base 1. Worth noting for this clone: Its cognate antigen has yet to be identified. One base away there is no much larger clone; base qualities are not given.

TCRbeta CDR3 regions were amplified from genomic DNA using the immunoSEQ Assay, a bias-controlled multiplex PCR. The study's processing was this. Nucleated cell counts per sample were estimated from amplification of reference gene primers within the assay. To quantify the absolute abundance of each unique TCRbeta CDR3 rearrangement, sequence reads were collapsed and filtered. For each sample, productive Simpson clonality was calculated as the square root of Simpson's diversity index over productive rearrangements. Sourced from immuneACCESS, this table was stored by TCRdb with only in-frame sequences that have V and J called. A share of the clones is absent; for the studies checked, an unresolved V gene accounts for under half, and the remainder has no known explanation. V and J calls and clone size are given by that table; D and trimming were obtained from the DNA. Here the sample has approximately 66,000 clones; approximately 90% occur a single time. Clones ranked in the top ten supply about 9% of the sample.

Each collaborating institution followed its own protocols to collect whole blood in K2EDTA tubes. For TCRbeta analysis, collaborators shipped samples as frozen whole blood, isolated PBMCs, or DNA extracted from either of those sample types. The sequence was obtained from a human donor with active COVID-19. The donor label of this sample is uncertain. Sequencing was performed on peripheral blood. Here the chain combines TRBV5-4 and TRBJ2-1, and 8 junctional nucleotides match TRBD2. CDR3 protein: CASSLALAGGLSEQFF. Read as DNA, the sequence is TGTGCCAGCAGCTTGGCGCTGGCGGGGGGCCTAAGTGAGCAGTTCTTC.